This TCR beta chain was identified in a study of response to subunit inactivated influenza vaccine. V shed 3 bases and J 12 bases; nucleotides not matched to a gene: 6. In germline, CDR1 is SGHRS, CDR2 YFSETQ. CDR3 size: 13 residues. This clonotype was seen a handful of times. The antigen is not known. Notes on the study in general: Every seasonal influenza vaccination brings in few new T cells, the authors suggested.

TCRdb redid the calling of the RT-PCR reads with MiXCR, one entry per CDR3 protein. Among about 610,000 distinct CDR3 sequences listed, 14% were seen once. The origin of this receptor is a man aged 45-60 years who received an inactivated influenza vaccine. J is TRBJ2-1 and V is TRBV5-1; 10 bases are a match to TRBD1. The sample was PBMCs from blood, taken about 12 days after vaccination. The CDR3 spells CASSYRDRGAQFF. As DNA, the CDR3 is TGCGCCAGCAGCTACCGGGACAGGGGTGCGCAGTTCTTC.